This T cell receptor (beta chain) derives from a study of T-cell memory formation after mild COVID-19. In the study overall: Among the donors, TCR clusters were largely specific to each donor. Study-wide results and limits: Confirmation was lacking for SARS-CoV-2 specificity of second-wave clones that peaked on day 37.

Germline assignment: CDR1 SGDLS and CDR2 YYNGEE. This CDR3 spans 14 amino acids. Trimming shortened V by 5 bases and J by 5 bases, and 16 bases separated the two germline ends. Concerning this clonotype itself: Its antigen is currently unknown.

TCRdb analysed the 5' RACE reads with MiXCR anew, one entry per CDR3 protein. The sample carries around 340,000 distinct CDR3 sequences, roughly 13% recorded once. The sequencing input was PBMCs or a T cell subset sorted from them (not recorded which). V usage is TRBV9 and J usage is TRBJ1-2; D unresolved. This TCR derives from a young man who had mild COVID-19 (a few samples of this study predate the infection). Cell type and time point are not known. CDR3 loop: CASSRLAGGYGYTF. CDR3 DNA sequence: TGTGCCAGCAGTCGCTTGGCCGGAGGGTATGGCTACACCTTC.